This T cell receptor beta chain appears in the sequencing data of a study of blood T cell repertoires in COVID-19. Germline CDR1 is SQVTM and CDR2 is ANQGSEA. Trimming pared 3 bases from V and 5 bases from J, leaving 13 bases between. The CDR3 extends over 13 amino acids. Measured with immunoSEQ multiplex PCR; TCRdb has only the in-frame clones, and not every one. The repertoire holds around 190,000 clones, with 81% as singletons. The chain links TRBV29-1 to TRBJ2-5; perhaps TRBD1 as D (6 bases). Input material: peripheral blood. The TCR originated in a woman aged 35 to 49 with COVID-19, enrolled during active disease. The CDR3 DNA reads TGCAGCGTTGAGAAAACAGGGTTGGAGACCCAGTACTTC. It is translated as CSVEKTGLETQYF.